This is a list of T cell receptor beta chains from one sample in a study of T cell repertoires in cytomegalovirus infection. TCRdb independently ran MiXCR on the reads; one entry per CDR3 protein. The sample records about 240,000 distinct CDR3 sequences, around 6.4% being singletons. Material: PBMCs. All receptors derive from a human donor in good health (CMV status not recorded). Some clones in this sample may be carry-over from other donors' samples. Each CDR3 is given with its conserved first and last residue. D genes are given only for firm matches. A row's size may be missing; if present it is once, few, many or a size class.

cdr3_nt,cdr3_aa,clone_size,d_call,v_call,j_call
TGCGCCAGCAGCCAAGGTCTCCGGGACCCCCACCAAGAGACCCAGTACTTC,CASSQGLRDPHQETQYF,many,-,TRBV4-1,TRBJ2-5
TGTGCCAGCAGCCTTAACCGGGACAGATTATCCTACGAGCAGTACTTC,CASSLNRDRLSYEQYF,many,TRBD1,TRBV7-2,TRBJ2-7
TGCAGTGCTAGAGATCTTGCACTGTCCTACGAGCAGTACTTC,CSARDLALSYEQYF,many,-,TRBV20-1,TRBJ2-7
TGCGCCAGCAGCCAACCGGGACTTAAAGAGACCCAGTACTTC,CASSQPGLKETQYF,many,-,TRBV4-1,TRBJ2-5
TGCGCCAGCAGCCAAGGAGGGGGGTCCTACGAGCAGTACTTC,CASSQGGGSYEQYF,many,-,TRBV4-3,TRBJ2-7
TGTGCCAGCAGTCTTACAGGAGACAGAGTGGCTTTCTTT,CASSLTGDRVAFF,many,-,TRBV6-2/TRBV6-3,TRBJ1-1
TGTGCCAGCAGGAGCAGGACACCGAACACTGAAGCTTTCTTT,CASRSRTPNTEAFF,many,-,TRBV4-2,TRBJ1-1
TGTGCCAGCATTGGAATTCCTAACACTGAAGCTTTCTTT,CASIGIPNTEAFF,-,-,TRBV25-1,TRBJ1-1
TGCGCCAGCAGCTTTGGGACAGGGGGAAATCAGCCCCAGCATTTT,CASSFGTGGNQPQHF,many,TRBD1,TRBV5-1,TRBJ1-5
TGTGCCAGCAGCCCTTCCCCACCGGGGGGCCAGCCCCAGCATTTT,CASSPSPPGGQPQHF,many,-,TRBV7-2,TRBJ1-5
TGTGCCAGCAGCTTGTATATACAAGAGACCCAGTACTTC,CASSLYIQETQYF,many,-,TRBV7-9,TRBJ2-5
TGTGCCATCAGTGAGTACCAGCAGAGCACAGATACGCAGTATTTT,CAISEYQQSTDTQYF,-,-,TRBV10-3,TRBJ2-3
TGTGCCAGCAGAACAGGGGATCCGGATACGCAGTATTTT,CASRTGDPDTQYF,many,TRBD1,TRBV12-3/TRBV12-4,TRBJ2-3
TGTGCCAGCAGCCGAGCCCGGGTTAACGCCGGTGAAGCTTTCTTT,CASSRARVNAGEAFF,-,-,TRBV7-9,TRBJ1-1
TGTGCCAGCAGCCCGTCGGGCCCCCACTGGAATTTC,CASSPSGPHWNF,-,-,TRBV11-2,TRBJ2-7
TGCGCCAGCAGCCAGTTGGACTTGCTGGTTACCGGGGAGCTGTTTTTT,CASSQLDLLVTGELFF,many,-,TRBV4-1,TRBJ2-2
TGTGCCAGCAGCCCCTCCCAACCGGGGACGCACTACAATGAGCAGTTCTTC,CASSPSQPGTHYNEQFF,many,-,TRBV7-2,TRBJ2-1
TGTGCCAGCAGCCCCGGGACAGGGGGCTACGAGCAGTACTTC,CASSPGTGGYEQYF,many,TRBD1,TRBV7-2,TRBJ2-7
TGTGCCAGCAGCCCCGGGTCCGCCCAAGAGACCCAGTACTTC,CASSPGSAQETQYF,many,-,TRBV7-6,TRBJ2-5
TGTGCCAGCAGCGGAATCGACAGGGGCAACTCACCCCTCCACTTT,CASSGIDRGNSPLHF,many,TRBD1,TRBV5-6,TRBJ1-6
TGTGCCAGCAAAGCAATGACAGCCCAAGAGACCCAGTACTTC,CASKAMTAQETQYF,many,-,TRBV12-3/TRBV12-4,TRBJ2-5
TGTGCCAGCAGCCAAGTGGGGGCCGGTAATTCACCCCTCCACTTT,CASSQVGAGNSPLHF,-,-,TRBV3-1,TRBJ1-6
TGTGCCAGCATGGGTCGACAGACAACTAATGAAAAACTGTTTTTT,CASMGRQTTNEKLFF,-,-,TRBV28,TRBJ1-4
TGTGCCAGCACCGATTACAATGAGCAGTTCTTC,CASTDYNEQFF,few,-,TRBV6-2/TRBV6-3,TRBJ2-1
TGTGCCAGCAGCTCCCGGACAGGCTCGGGCTACACCTTC,CASSSRTGSGYTF,many,TRBD1,TRBV7-2,TRBJ1-2
TGTGCCAGCAGTCGGGGGACAGGGAACCTCAATGAGCAGTTCTTC,CASSRGTGNLNEQFF,many,TRBD1,TRBV6-2/TRBV6-3,TRBJ2-1
TGTGCCAGCAGTTTACATGCGACTTCTTCCTACGAGCAGTACTTC,CASSLHATSSYEQYF,many,-,TRBV12-3/TRBV12-4,TRBJ2-7
TGCGCCAGCAGCAACCGGGACAGGGGAGGAGTAGCCAAAAACATTCAGTACTTC,CASSNRDRGGVAKNIQYF,-,TRBD1,TRBV5-1,TRBJ2-4
TGCAGTGCTCTCAGGAACACTGAAGCTTTCTTT,CSALRNTEAFF,many,-,TRBV20-1,TRBJ1-1
TGCAGCGTTTCCCGGGTCGGCTCCTACAATGAGCAGTTCTTC,CSVSRVGSYNEQFF,many,-,TRBV29-1,TRBJ2-1
TGTGCCAGCAGCCGCAGTTCCTATGGCTACACCTTC,CASSRSSYGYTF,many,-,TRBV11-2,TRBJ1-2
TGTGCCAGCAGTTACTCGATTGGGGGGCGGGAGGATCAGCCCCAGCATTTT,CASSYSIGGREDQPQHF,many,-,TRBV6-6,TRBJ1-5